This TCR beta chain originates from a study of Graves' ophthalmopathy and Graves' hyperthyroidism. Diagnosis was based on clinical symptoms, serum thyroxine, TRAb, thyroid ultrasound and orbital computed tomography. TCR beta CDR3 regions were amplified from RNA transcripts. Second-round multiplex PCR came after first-round RT-PCR with HTBI primers. TCRdb processed the multiplex PCR reads anew with MiXCR; each CDR3 protein has one entry. The table includes hundreds of thousands of distinct CDR3 sequences, approximately 39% detected once. The CDR3 totals 12 residues. Trimming took off 8 bases at V and 0 bases at J, with 7 bases between the two ends. This clonotype has ten or more counts. The target antigen is unknown. The study, taken as a whole, reports: Most expanded thyroid clonotypes above 0.001 frequency also appeared in blood. Ophthalmopathy was separated from stable hyperthyroidism by a 13-signature model with roughly 91% sensitivity and roughly 84% specificity.

The sequence came from an adult man with Graves' ophthalmopathy. The genes are TRBV12-3 or TRBV12-4 and TRBJ2-5; a possible D gene is TRBD2 (5 bases). The material sequenced was peripheral blood. For the CDR3, the DNA is TGTGCCAGCGGCGGGTACCAAGAGACCCAGTACTTC. Translated: CASGGYQETQYF.